This T cell receptor (beta chain) was profiled in a study of blood T cell repertoires in COVID-19. The germline V gene has CDR1 MDHEN and CDR2 SYDVKM. J gave up 2 bases and V 2 bases, and 8 bases lay outside the gene matches. The CDR3 sequence is 17 residues long. Here immunoSEQ multiplex PCR was the method, and the copy in TCRdb shows in-frame clones only, minus some. The table records roughly 380,000 clones, approximately 81% of them present only once. The chain has TRBV28 and TRBJ2-1; 8 bases agree with TRBD2. This sequence was found in a young woman with acute or convalescent COVID-19. The sequencing input was peripheral blood. The CDR3 protein is CASSLSLERGPYNEQFF. CDR3 DNA sequence: TGTGCCAGCAGTTTAAGCCTCGAGCGGGGGCCCTACAATGAGCAGTTCTTC.